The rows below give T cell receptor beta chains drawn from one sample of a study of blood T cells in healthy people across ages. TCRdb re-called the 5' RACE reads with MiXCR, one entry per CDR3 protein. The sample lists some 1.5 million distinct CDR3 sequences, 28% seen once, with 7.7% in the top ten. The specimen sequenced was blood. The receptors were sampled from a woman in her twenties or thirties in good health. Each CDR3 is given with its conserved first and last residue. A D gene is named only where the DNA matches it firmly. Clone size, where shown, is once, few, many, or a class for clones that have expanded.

CASSYLEMNTEAFF,TGTGCCAGCAGTTATCTGGAGATGAACACTGAAGCTTTCTTT,TRBV6-2/TRBV6-3,NA,TRBJ1-1,NA
CVSSIDRGGLAFF,TGTGTCAGCAGTATCGACAGGGGTGGCTTAGCTTTCTTT,TRBV12-3/TRBV12-4,NA,TRBJ1-1,TRBD1
CASSYSDKDYGYTF,TGTGCCAGCAGTTATTCGGACAAAGACTATGGCTACACCTTC,TRBV6-5,many,TRBJ1-2,NA
CASSTGQGYSYGYTF,TGTGCCAGCAGCACGGGACAGGGGTATAGCTATGGCTACACCTTC,TRBV28,few,TRBJ1-2,TRBD1
CASREGGNPAKNIQYF,TGTGCCAGCAGAGAAGGGGGGAACCCGGCCAAAAACATTCAGTACTTC,TRBV2,NA,TRBJ2-4,NA
CASSYPGIGKMFF,TGTGCCAGCAGTTACCCCGGTATAGGGAAGATGTTTTTT,TRBV6-5,few,TRBJ2-2,NA
CARRGSQPQHF,TGTGCTAGGAGGGGCAGTCAGCCCCAGCATTTT,TRBV12-5,NA,TRBJ1-5,NA
CASSAAGPNNEQFF,TGTGCCAGCAGTGCGGCCGGGCCAAACAATGAGCAGTTCTTC,TRBV27,NA,TRBJ2-1,NA
CASSPGLTNTEAFF,TGTGCCAGCAGTCCGGGACTGACCAACACTGAAGCTTTCTTT,TRBV12-3/TRBV12-4,NA,TRBJ1-1,NA
CASSVTGQGGNEKLFF,TGTGCCAGCAGCGTTACCGGACAGGGCGGAAATGAAAAACTGTTTTTT,TRBV9,NA,TRBJ1-4,TRBD1
CASSLAYTGGSYEQYF,TGTGCCAGCAGCTTAGCATATACAGGGGGTTCCTACGAGCAGTACTTC,TRBV7-2,few,TRBJ2-7,TRBD1
CSARDPTGRNSYEQYF,TGCAGTGCTAGAGATCCTACCGGGAGAAACAGCTACGAGCAGTACTTC,TRBV20-1,few,TRBJ2-7,NA
CSAKTGNYGYTF,TGCAGTGCTAAGACAGGGAACTATGGCTACACCTTC,TRBV20-1,NA,TRBJ1-2,TRBD1
CASTSSLAGNNEQFF,TGTGCCAGCACCTCATCACTAGCGGGAAATAATGAGCAGTTCTTC,TRBV7-2,NA,TRBJ2-1,TRBD2
CASSPDRVRYEQYF,TGTGCCAGCAGCCCGGACAGGGTTCGCTACGAGCAGTACTTC,TRBV12-3/TRBV12-4,NA,TRBJ2-7,TRBD1
CASTSGGNTGELFF,TGTGCCAGCACTAGCGGGGGGAACACCGGGGAGCTGTTTTTT,TRBV5-5,many,TRBJ2-2,TRBD2
CSASRDQNTDTQYF,TGCAGTGCTAGCAGGGACCAGAACACAGATACGCAGTATTTT,TRBV20-1,NA,TRBJ2-3,NA
CASRSTGPTYEQYF,TGTGCCAGCAGGTCGACAGGACCGACCTACGAGCAGTACTTC,TRBV27,NA,TRBJ2-7,NA
CASSLERAENSPLHF,TGCGCCAGCAGCTTGGAGCGAGCCGAGAATTCACCCCTCCACTTT,TRBV5-1,few,TRBJ1-6,NA
CASSTSGGASFERFF,TGTGCCAGCAGCACTAGCGGGGGGGCTAGTTTTGAGCGGTTCTTC,TRBV7-2,NA,TRBJ2-1,TRBD2
CASSVATGERGDTQYF,TGTGCCAGCAGCGTAGCTACGGGGGAGCGGGGAGATACGCAGTATTTT,TRBV9,NA,TRBJ2-3,TRBD2
CASGEVGSNTGELFF,TGTGCCAGCGGCGAGGTGGGCTCGAACACCGGGGAGCTGTTTTTT,TRBV7-9,NA,TRBJ2-2,NA
CSAKPRRTANTDTQYF,TGCAGTGCCAAGCCCCGGAGGACAGCTAACACAGATACGCAGTATTTT,TRBV20-1,NA,TRBJ2-3,NA
CASARDLSGNQPQHF,TGTGCCAGCGCTCGGGACCTTTCGGGCAATCAGCCCCAGCATTTT,TRBV6-5,NA,TRBJ1-5,NA
CASSRGPEGQYF,TGTGCCAGCAGCCGCGGACCGGAGGGGCAGTACTTC,TRBV7-2,many,TRBJ2-7,NA
CASSVGASADTEAFF,TGTGCCAGCAGCGTGGGCGCCAGTGCGGACACTGAAGCTTTCTTT,TRBV5-4,NA,TRBJ1-1,NA
CASSFGEQQYF,TGTGCCAGCAGTTTTGGGGAGCAGCAGTACTTC,TRBV12-3/TRBV12-4,few,TRBJ2-7,NA
CASTEPGLLADTDTQYF,TGTGCCAGCACAGAGCCCGGATTACTAGCGGACACAGATACGCAGTATTTT,TRBV12-3/TRBV12-4,NA,TRBJ2-3,TRBD2
CASSRGRTNTGELFF,TGTGCCAGCAGCCGGGGACGGACGAACACCGGGGAGCTGTTTTTT,TRBV7-9,NA,TRBJ2-2,NA
CAVGGGPTSSGNTIYF,TGTGCCGTGGGTGGAGGGCCGACCTCCTCTGGAAACACCATATATTTT,TRBV10-3,NA,TRBJ1-3,NA
CASRPFGGDGTQYF,TGTGCCAGCAGGCCATTCGGAGGGGACGGTACGCAGTATTTT,TRBV6-1,NA,TRBJ2-3,NA
CASSPQGQGADEQYF,TGTGCCAGCTCACCCCAAGGACAGGGGGCGGACGAGCAGTACTTC,TRBV18,few,TRBJ2-7,TRBD1
CSARRDSSGTQYF,TGCAGTGCTAGAAGGGACAGTTCAGGGACGCAGTATTTT,TRBV20-1,NA,TRBJ2-3,TRBD1
CASSESPAGTWDEQYF,TGTGCCAGCAGTGAATCCCCAGCGGGGACCTGGGACGAGCAGTACTTC,TRBV2,NA,TRBJ2-7,TRBD2
CSASREPYEQYF,TGCAGTGCTAGCCGGGAGCCCTACGAGCAGTACTTC,TRBV20-1,few,TRBJ2-7,NA
CASSLRVRAGAKYNEQFF,TGTGCCAGCAGCTTAAGGGTAAGGGCGGGGGCCAAGTACAATGAGCAGTTCTTC,TRBV7-2,NA,TRBJ2-1,NA
CASSLTDHEQYF,TGTGCCAGCAGCTTGACGGATCACGAGCAGTACTTC,TRBV7-2,many,TRBJ2-7,NA
CASSALADSYEQYF,TGCGCCAGCAGCGCGCTAGCAGATTCCTACGAGCAGTACTTC,TRBV5-1,NA,TRBJ2-7,NA
CASSPGDRGEQYF,TGTGCCAGCTCACCAGGGGACAGGGGGGAGCAGTACTTC,TRBV12-3/TRBV12-4,many,TRBJ2-7,TRBD1
CASSIGPSGTEAFF,TGTGCCAGCAGCATCGGCCCCTCTGGCACTGAAGCTTTCTTT,TRBV3-1,few,TRBJ1-1,NA
CATSRGSGTGGEQYF,TGTGCCACCAGCAGAGGTTCCGGGACGGGGGGGGAGCAGTACTTC,TRBV15,NA,TRBJ2-7,TRBD2
CASSQRLASETQYF,TGTGCCAGCAGCCAGCGACTAGCTTCGGAGACCCAGTACTTC,TRBV14,few,TRBJ2-5,TRBD2
CAGSLSGTTNSPLHF,TGTGCCGGCAGCTTATCCGGCACGACAAATTCACCCCTCCACTTT,TRBV11-2,NA,TRBJ1-6,NA
CASSLSGTFNKKLFF,TGTGCCAGCAGTTTATCGGGGACATTTAATAAAAAACTGTTTTTT,TRBV12-3/TRBV12-4,once,TRBJ1-4,NA
CASSRTVDTQYF,TGTGCCAGCAGTCGGACTGTGGATACGCAGTATTTT,TRBV12-3/TRBV12-4,many,TRBJ2-3,NA
CASSLIGGGSDTEAFF,TGCGCCAGCAGCTTGATTGGGGGAGGCTCTGACACTGAAGCTTTCTTT,TRBV5-1,NA,TRBJ1-1,NA
CASRRQEGYEKLFF,TGTGCCAGCCGAAGACAGGAGGGATATGAAAAACTGTTTTTT,TRBV2,NA,TRBJ1-4,NA
CSARETSGRMETQYF,TGCAGTGCTAGAGAGACTAGCGGGAGGATGGAGACCCAGTACTTC,TRBV20-1,many,TRBJ2-5,TRBD2
CASSLELGVGYEQYF,TGTGCCAGCAGCTTAGAGTTAGGGGTCGGCTACGAGCAGTACTTC,TRBV11-2,NA,TRBJ2-7,NA
CASSYSGGSEKLFF,TGTGCCAGCAGTTACTCAGGGGGCAGTGAAAAACTGTTTTTT,TRBV6-6,NA,TRBJ1-4,TRBD1
CSARGSGSYNEQFF,TGCAGTGCTAGAGGTAGCGGGAGTTACAATGAGCAGTTCTTC,TRBV20-1,few,TRBJ2-1,TRBD2
CASRHSGGAGNEQFF,TGCGCCAGCAGACACAGCGGGGGGGCTGGTAATGAGCAGTTCTTC,TRBV5-1,few,TRBJ2-1,TRBD2
CASSQGLAGGFKFF,TGCGCCAGCAGCCAAGGCCTAGCGGGAGGGTTCAAGTTCTTC,TRBV4-3,NA,TRBJ2-1,TRBD2